The clone carrying this T cell receptor beta chain has only one observation. The data were taken from a study of blood T cell repertoires in COVID-19. The overall study: T cells, B-cell-depleted T cells, or PBMCs provided the cDNA or gDNA that served as material.

Libraries were prepared by immunoSEQ multiplex PCR; TCRdb keeps only in-frame clonotypes and omits some of them. The repertoire consists of about 28,000 clones, with just under 95% occurring once and the leading ten covering roughly 0.8%. Germline assignment: CDR1 MNHNS and CDR2 SASEGT. The V and J ends lost 0 bases and 0 bases respectively, with 12 bases between them. The CDR3 contains 17 residues. The sequenced material came from peripheral blood. This receptor was identified in a woman aged 70-85 years with COVID-19, enrolled during active disease. This chain links TRBV6-1 with TRBJ1-5; no definite D call. CDR3 residues: CASSEAAWQNSNQPQHF. The CDR3 DNA reads as TGTGCCAGCAGTGAAGCGGCTTGGCAGAATAGCAATCAGCCCCAGCATTTT.